Included here is one T cell receptor beta chain sequence, with context. The germline V and J ends were trimmed by 5 bases and 2 bases, with 13 bases remaining between them. Per the germline V gene, CDR1 is GTSNPN and CDR2 is SVGIG (reference sequence). CDR3 length: 13 residues. This entry comes from a study of blood T cell repertoires in COVID-19. Study information: Whether acute or convalescent, the COVID-19 samples came from the United States, Italy and Spain. T cells, B-cell-depleted T cells, or PBMCs provided the cDNA or gDNA that served as material.

Source study methods: Reference gene primer amplification gave nucleated cell count estimates. Produced via immunoSEQ multiplex PCR; TCRdb's table is partial and in-frame only. The DNA gave D and trimming, while V, J and clone size come from that table. The repertoire holds roughly 670,000 clones, 80% to 90% seen once, with roughly 0.25% in the top ten. This receptor was identified in a woman aged 18-35 years with acute or convalescent COVID-19. Input material: peripheral blood. V is TRBV30 and J is TRBJ2-7, with D perhaps TRBD1 (6 bases). CDR3 sequence: CAWGPGHTYEQYF. CDR3 in DNA: TGTGCCTGGGGCCCGGGACATACCTACGAGCAGTACTTC.